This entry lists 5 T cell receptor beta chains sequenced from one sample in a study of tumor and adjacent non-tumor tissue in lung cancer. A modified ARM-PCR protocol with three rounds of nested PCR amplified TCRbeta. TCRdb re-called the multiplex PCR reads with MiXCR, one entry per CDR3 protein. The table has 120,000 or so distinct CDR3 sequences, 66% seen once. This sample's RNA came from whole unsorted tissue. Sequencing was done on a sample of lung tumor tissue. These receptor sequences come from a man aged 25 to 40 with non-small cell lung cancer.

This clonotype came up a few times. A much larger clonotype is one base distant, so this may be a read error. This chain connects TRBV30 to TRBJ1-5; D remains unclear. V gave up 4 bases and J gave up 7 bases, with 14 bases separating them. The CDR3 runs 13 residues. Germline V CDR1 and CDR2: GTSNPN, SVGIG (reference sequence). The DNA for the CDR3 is TGTGCCTGGAATGTACGGGAAGGGCAGCCCCAGCATTTT. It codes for CAWNVREGQPQHF.

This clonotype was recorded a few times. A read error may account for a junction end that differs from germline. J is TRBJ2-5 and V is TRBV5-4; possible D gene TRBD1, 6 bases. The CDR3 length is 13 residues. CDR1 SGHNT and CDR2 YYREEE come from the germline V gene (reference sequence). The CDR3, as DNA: TGTACCAGTAGCTTGGCAGGGGCAATGACTCAGTACTTC. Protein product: CTSSLAGAMTQYF.

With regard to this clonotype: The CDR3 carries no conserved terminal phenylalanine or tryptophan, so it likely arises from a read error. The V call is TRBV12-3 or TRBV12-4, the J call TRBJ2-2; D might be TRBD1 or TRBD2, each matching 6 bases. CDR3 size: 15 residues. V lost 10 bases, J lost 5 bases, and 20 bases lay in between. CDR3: CANLSGAPWTGELFL. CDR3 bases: TGTGCCAACCTATCGGGGGCCCCGTGGACCGGGGAGCTGTTTTTA.

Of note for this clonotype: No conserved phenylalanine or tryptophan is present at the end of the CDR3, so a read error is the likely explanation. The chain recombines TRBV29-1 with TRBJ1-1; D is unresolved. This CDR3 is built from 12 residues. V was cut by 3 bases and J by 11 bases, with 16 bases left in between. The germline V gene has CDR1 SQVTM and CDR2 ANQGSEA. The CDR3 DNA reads TGCAGCGTTGAGGATCGGATAGAAAGGGCTTTCTCT. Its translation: CSVEDRIERAFS.

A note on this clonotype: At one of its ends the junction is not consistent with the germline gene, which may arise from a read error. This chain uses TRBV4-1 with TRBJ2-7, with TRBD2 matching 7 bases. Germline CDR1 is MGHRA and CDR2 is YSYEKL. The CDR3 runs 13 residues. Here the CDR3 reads CASSQGGREGQHF. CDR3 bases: TGCGCCAGCAGCCAAGGGGGTAGGGAGGGGCAGCACTTC.